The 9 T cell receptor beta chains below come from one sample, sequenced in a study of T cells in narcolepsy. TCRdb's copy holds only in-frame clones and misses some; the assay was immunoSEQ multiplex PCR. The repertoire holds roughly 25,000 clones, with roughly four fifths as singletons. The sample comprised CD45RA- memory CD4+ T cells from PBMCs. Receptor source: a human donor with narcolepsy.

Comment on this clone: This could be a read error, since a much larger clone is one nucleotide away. The CDR3 nucleotides are TGTGCCAGCAGTGTCACAGTCCCTACGGGCGAGCAGTACTTC. It encodes CASSVTVPTGEQYF. The chain has TRBV2 and TRBJ2-7; D is ambiguous. The CDR3 spans 14 residues. The germline V and J ends were trimmed by 4 bases and 6 bases, with 16 bases remaining between them. Germline CDR1 reads SNHLY; CDR2 reads FYNNEI.

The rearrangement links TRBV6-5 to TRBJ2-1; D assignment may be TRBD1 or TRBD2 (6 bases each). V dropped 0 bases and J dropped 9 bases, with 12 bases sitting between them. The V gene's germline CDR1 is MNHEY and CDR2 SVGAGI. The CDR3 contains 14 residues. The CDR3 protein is CASSYSGGSGEQFF. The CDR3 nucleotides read TGTGCCAGCAGTTACTCCGGGGGCAGCGGTGAGCAGTTCTTC.

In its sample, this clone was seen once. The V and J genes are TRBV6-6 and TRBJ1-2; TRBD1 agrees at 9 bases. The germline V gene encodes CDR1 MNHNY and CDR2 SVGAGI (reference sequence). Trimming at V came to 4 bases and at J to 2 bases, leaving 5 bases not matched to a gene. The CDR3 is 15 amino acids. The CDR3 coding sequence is TGTGCCAGCAGTTCCGCCGGGACAGGGAACTATGGCTACACCTTC. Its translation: CASSSAGTGNYGYTF.

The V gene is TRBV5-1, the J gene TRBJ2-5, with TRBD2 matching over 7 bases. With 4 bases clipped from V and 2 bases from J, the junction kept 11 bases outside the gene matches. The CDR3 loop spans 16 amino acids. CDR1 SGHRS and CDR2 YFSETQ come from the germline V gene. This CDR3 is CASSLLPTGGQETQYF. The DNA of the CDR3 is TGCGCCAGCAGCCTCCTCCCGACCGGGGGGCAAGAGACCCAGTACTTC.

In DNA form, the CDR3 reads TGTGCCAGCTCAGACGCGTTCTCCTACGAGCAGTACTTC. This codes for CASSDAFSYEQYF. The genes are TRBV18 and TRBJ2-7; D gene unclear. This CDR3 spans 13 amino acids. V lost 5 bases, J lost 0 bases, and 8 bases lay in between. The germline V gene encodes CDR1 KGHSH and CDR2 LQKENI.

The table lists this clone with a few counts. CDR3 sequence (DNA): TGTGCCAGCAGTGTCGTCAGGGGAACTGAAAAACTGTTTTTT. Its protein is CASSVVRGTEKLFF. The V gene is TRBV2, the J gene TRBJ1-4; TRBD1 is a possible D gene (6 bases). The CDR3 consists of 14 residues. Trimming pared 4 bases from V and 7 bases from J, leaving 13 bases between. Germline V gene sequence: CDR1 SNHLY, CDR2 FYNNEI.

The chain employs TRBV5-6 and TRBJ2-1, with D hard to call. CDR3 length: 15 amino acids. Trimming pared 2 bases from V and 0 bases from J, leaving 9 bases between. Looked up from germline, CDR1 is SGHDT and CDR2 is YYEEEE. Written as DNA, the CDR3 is TGTGCCAGCAGCTTAGAGGAAAGCTCCTACAATGAGCAGTTCTTC. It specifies CASSLEESSYNEQFF.

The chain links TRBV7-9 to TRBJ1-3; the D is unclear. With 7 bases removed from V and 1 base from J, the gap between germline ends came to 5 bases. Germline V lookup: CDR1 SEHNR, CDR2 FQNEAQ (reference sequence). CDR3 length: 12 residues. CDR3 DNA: TGTGCCAGCACCCTGTCTGGAAACACCATATATTTT. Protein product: CASTLSGNTIYF.

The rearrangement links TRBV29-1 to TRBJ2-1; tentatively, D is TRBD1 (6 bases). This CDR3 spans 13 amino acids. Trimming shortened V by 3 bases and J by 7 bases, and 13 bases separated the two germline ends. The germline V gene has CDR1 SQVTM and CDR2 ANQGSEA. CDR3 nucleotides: TGCAGCGTTGAGTGGTCAGGGGCAAATGAGCAGTTCTTC. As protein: CSVEWSGANEQFF.